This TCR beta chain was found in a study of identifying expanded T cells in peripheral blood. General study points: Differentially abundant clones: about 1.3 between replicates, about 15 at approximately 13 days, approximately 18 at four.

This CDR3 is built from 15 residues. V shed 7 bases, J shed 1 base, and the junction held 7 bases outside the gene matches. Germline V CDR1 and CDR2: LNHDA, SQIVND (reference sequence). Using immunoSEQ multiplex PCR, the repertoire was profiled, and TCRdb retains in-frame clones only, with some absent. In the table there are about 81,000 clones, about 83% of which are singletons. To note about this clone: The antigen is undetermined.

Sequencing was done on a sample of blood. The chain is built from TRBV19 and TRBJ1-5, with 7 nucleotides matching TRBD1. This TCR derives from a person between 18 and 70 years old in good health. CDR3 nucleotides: TGTGCCAGTACCCGACAGGGACGAAGCAATCAGCCCCAGCATTTT. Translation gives CASTRQGRSNQPQHF.